The rows below give T cell receptor beta chains drawn from one sample of a study of blood T cell repertoires in COVID-19. Using immunoSEQ multiplex PCR, the repertoire was profiled, and TCRdb retains in-frame clones only, with some absent. Of hundreds of thousands of clones listed, around nine tenths are singletons. The sequencing sample was made of PBMCs or T cells enriched from blood (not recorded which). The receptors come from a woman aged 50 to 60 who had recovered from COVID-19. Both conserved end residues are part of each CDR3. Each record gives: D gene, V gene, clone size, J gene, CDR3 DNA, CDR3 protein. The D gene is left open where the match is weak. Clone size appears in some rows only: once, few, many, or a class for an expanded clone.

TRBD1	TRBV14	NA	TRBJ1-2	TGTGCCAGCAGCCTAAACACAGGGGGCTATGGCTACACCTTC	CASSLNTGGYGYTF
TRBD2	TRBV18	NA	TRBJ2-2	TGTGCCAGCTCATTCGGGACTAGCGGGACCACCGGGGAGCTGTTTTTT	CASSFGTSGTTGELFF
TRBD2	TRBV28	NA	TRBJ2-1	TGTGCCAGCAGGGGGACTATGAGCTCCTACAATGAGCAGTTCTTC	CASRGTMSSYNEQFF
TRBD2	TRBV2	NA	TRBJ2-1	TGTGCCAGCAGCGGAAGGTTCTCTTACTCGGCTAGCGGGAGTCATGAGCAGTTCTTC	CASSGRFSYSASGSHEQFF
NA	TRBV30	NA	TRBJ1-1	TGTGCCTGGAGTGTAAACAGCTGGAACACTGAAGCTTTCTTT	CAWSVNSWNTEAFF
TRBD1	TRBV5-1	NA	TRBJ1-2	TGCGCCAGCAGCTTAAGGACAGGGGTTGCTAACTATGGCTACACCTTC	CASSLRTGVANYGYTF
TRBD1	TRBV25-1	NA	TRBJ1-1	TGTGCCAGCAGTTCCTGGATGACAGGGGAAACTGAAGCTTTCTTT	CASSSWMTGETEAFF
NA	TRBV19	NA	TRBJ2-3	TGTGCCAGTAGTGACGGAGCAGATACGCAGTATTTT	CASSDGADTQYF
TRBD1	TRBV5-4	once	TRBJ2-2	TGTGCCAGCAGCTTGTACAGGGGGTCGGGCACCGGGGAGCTGTTTTTT	CASSLYRGSGTGELFF
NA	TRBV7-2	NA	TRBJ2-7	TGTGCCAGCAGCCCATCTAGGGAGCGCGAGCAGTACTTC	CASSPSREREQYF
NA	TRBV6-1	NA	TRBJ1-1	TGTGCCAGCAGTGAGGCCAACACTGAAGCTTTCTTT	CASSEANTEAFF
NA	TRBV7-9	NA	TRBJ2-3	TGTGCCAGCACCCGTATCGGGGAGTCAGATACGCAGTATTTT	CASTRIGESDTQYF
NA	TRBV6-6	NA	TRBJ1-5	TGTGCCAGCAGGGGGCAGGTGGGTCAGCCCCAGCATTTT	CASRGQVGQPQHF
NA	TRBV9	NA	TRBJ1-6	TGTGCCAGCAGCGTAGACGGGAACTCTAATTCACCCCTCCACTTT	CASSVDGNSNSPLHF
TRBD1	TRBV5-1	many	TRBJ1-4	TGCGCCAGCAGCTTGGGGGGGACAGTTAATGAAAAACTGTTTTTT	CASSLGGTVNEKLFF
NA	TRBV11-2	NA	TRBJ2-7	TGTGCCAGCAGCGCGATCTCCTACGAGCAGTACTTC	CASSAISYEQYF
TRBD1	TRBV9	NA	TRBJ2-7	TGTGCCAGCAGCTGGGGAGGGGACAGGGACGAGCAGTACTTC	CASSWGGDRDEQYF
NA	TRBV2	NA	TRBJ2-3	TGTGCCAGCAGTGAAGGTTGGATAGGGGATACAGATACGCAGTATTTT	CASSEGWIGDTDTQYF
NA	TRBV21-1	NA	TRBJ2-2	TGTGCCAGCAAAATTAGCGGGCCACTTCTCCCTAGGGTGGGGGTTCACACCGGGGAGCTGTTTTTT	CASKISGPLLPRVGVHTGELFF
NA	TRBV2	NA	TRBJ1-1	TGTGCCAGCAGTGAAAGGGAAGGGGACACTGAAGCTTTCTTT	CASSEREGDTEAFF
NA	TRBV2	few	TRBJ1-1	TGTGCCAGCAGTGATAGGAGTATGAACACTGAAGCTTTCTTT	CASSDRSMNTEAFF
TRBD1	TRBV7-2	once	TRBJ1-2	TGTGCCAGCAGCTTAGCGGGACAGGGGATGGGTGGCTACACCTTC	CASSLAGQGMGGYTF
NA	TRBV29-1	NA	TRBJ2-6	TGCAGCGTTCGGGTGGGGCTCTCTGGGGCCAACGTCCTGACTTTC	CSVRVGLSGANVLTF
NA	TRBV6-2/TRBV6-3	NA	TRBJ1-2	TGTGCCAGCAGTTACTCGCTAAACTATGGCTACACCTTC	CASSYSLNYGYTF
TRBD1	TRBV10-3	NA	TRBJ1-5	TGTGCCATCAGTGAGTCAATTTTGGTACAGGGGTTTGGCCAGCCCCAGCATTTT	CAISESILVQGFGQPQHF
TRBD2	TRBV27	few	TRBJ2-2	TGTGCCAGCAGATTCATTTTAGCGGGAAAGACCGGGGAGCTGTTTTTT	CASRFILAGKTGELFF
NA	TRBV27	NA	TRBJ2-2	TGTGCCAGCAGATCAGGGACAATAAACACCGGGGAGCTGTTTTTT	CASRSGTINTGELFF
TRBD1	TRBV5-1	NA	TRBJ2-3	TGCGCCAGCAGCTTACAGGGGACAGATACGCAGTATTTT	CASSLQGTDTQYF
TRBD2	TRBV30	NA	TRBJ2-5	TGTGCCTGGAGCCAAGCGGGAATGGAGACCCAGTACTTC	CAWSQAGMETQYF
NA	TRBV19	NA	TRBJ1-3	TGTGCCAGTAGTATCGGGGAAGGTGGAAACACCATATATTTT	CASSIGEGGNTIYF
NA	TRBV9	NA	TRBJ2-2	TGTGCCAGCAGCGTCTCGGATTTACGGGGTGCCGGGGAGCTGTTTTTT	CASSVSDLRGAGELFF